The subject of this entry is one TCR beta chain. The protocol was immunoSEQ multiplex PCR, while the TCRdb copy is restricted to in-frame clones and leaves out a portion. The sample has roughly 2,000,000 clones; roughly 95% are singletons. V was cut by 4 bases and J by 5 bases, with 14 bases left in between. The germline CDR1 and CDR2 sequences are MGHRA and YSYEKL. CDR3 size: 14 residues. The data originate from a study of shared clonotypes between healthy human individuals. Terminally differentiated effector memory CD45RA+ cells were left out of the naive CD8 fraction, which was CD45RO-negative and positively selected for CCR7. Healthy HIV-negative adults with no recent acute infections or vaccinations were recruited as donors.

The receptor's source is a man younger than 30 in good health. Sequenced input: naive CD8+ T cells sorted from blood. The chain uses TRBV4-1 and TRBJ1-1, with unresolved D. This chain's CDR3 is CASSLSGEGTEAFF. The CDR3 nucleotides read TGCGCCAGCAGCCTGTCTGGCGAAGGTACTGAAGCTTTCTTT.